This is a list of T cell receptor beta chains from one sample in a study of post-analysis software for immune sequencing data. TCRdb re-called the PCR reads with MiXCR, one entry per CDR3 protein. Here the sample spans about 400,000 distinct CDR3 sequences, around 33% being singletons. The sequenced sample consisted of blood. The receptors derive from a girl aged 5-17 years with multiple sclerosis. The CDR3 runs from the conserved cysteine through the conserved F or W. A D gene is named only where the DNA matches it firmly.

j_gene: TRBJ2-5; v_gene: TRBV7-8; d_gene: -; CDR3aa: CASSLGTAQYF
j_gene: TRBJ2-1; v_gene: TRBV14; d_gene: TRBD2; CDR3aa: CASSQDSPLAGDYNEQFF
j_gene: TRBJ1-2; v_gene: TRBV5-1; d_gene: -; CDR3aa: CASSTGTTTNGYTF
j_gene: TRBJ1-2; v_gene: TRBV20-1; d_gene: -; CDR3aa: CSAPQGLRYGYTF
j_gene: TRBJ1-4; v_gene: TRBV25-1; d_gene: -; CDR3aa: CASSEYNRVYEKLFF
j_gene: TRBJ2-7; v_gene: TRBV9; d_gene: -; CDR3aa: CASSVGRSREQYF
j_gene: TRBJ2-5; v_gene: TRBV3-1; d_gene: TRBD1; CDR3aa: CASSHYIMDREETQYF
j_gene: TRBJ1-2; v_gene: TRBV6-6; d_gene: -; CDR3aa: CASSWGARRNYGYTF
j_gene: TRBJ1-4; v_gene: TRBV27; d_gene: TRBD1; CDR3aa: CASSALLDRARENEKLFF
j_gene: TRBJ2-1; v_gene: TRBV11-1; d_gene: TRBD2; CDR3aa: CASTLAGSSYNEQFF
j_gene: TRBJ1-2; v_gene: TRBV20-1; d_gene: TRBD1; CDR3aa: CSAFRQGVYGYTF
j_gene: TRBJ2-2; v_gene: TRBV7-3; d_gene: -; CDR3aa: CASSFSGPGELFF
j_gene: TRBJ2-1; v_gene: TRBV24-1; d_gene: -; CDR3aa: CATSDRYEQFF
j_gene: TRBJ1-2; v_gene: TRBV7-9; d_gene: -; CDR3aa: CASSLEVTVNYGYTF
j_gene: TRBJ2-7; v_gene: TRBV4-1; d_gene: -; CDR3aa: CASSQAPGQSYEQYF
j_gene: -; v_gene: TRBV18; d_gene: TRBD2; CDR3aa: CASSQASGGKETQYF
j_gene: TRBJ2-4; v_gene: TRBV12-3/TRBV12-4; d_gene: -; CDR3aa: CASSRGPEQYF
j_gene: TRBJ2-1; v_gene: TRBV6-6; d_gene: -; CDR3aa: CASSYSLIGDLPDEQFF
j_gene: TRBJ2-2; v_gene: TRBV4-1; d_gene: TRBD2; CDR3aa: CASSQVLAGSGELFF
j_gene: TRBJ2-3; v_gene: TRBV13; d_gene: TRBD2; CDR3aa: CASSQGTSVSDTQYF
j_gene: TRBJ1-2; v_gene: TRBV7-2; d_gene: -; CDR3aa: CASSQGPALYGYTF
j_gene: TRBJ2-1; v_gene: TRBV14; d_gene: TRBD2; CDR3aa: CANSQLAGGSEQFF
j_gene: TRBJ2-1; v_gene: TRBV10-3; d_gene: -; CDR3aa: CAISGTYNEQFF
j_gene: TRBJ2-2; v_gene: TRBV9; d_gene: TRBD2; CDR3aa: CASSVVGGGAYTGELFF
j_gene: TRBJ1-2; v_gene: TRBV5-6; d_gene: TRBD1; CDR3aa: CASSRPQGDYGYTF
j_gene: TRBJ2-7; v_gene: TRBV18; d_gene: -; CDR3aa: CASSPSRTETYEQYF
j_gene: TRBJ2-1; v_gene: TRBV7-3; d_gene: -; CDR3aa: CASSLARTVYNEQFF